This entry features one T cell receptor beta chain sequence. These gene names are mouse names. The CDR3 end is not reached by the read, which stops 4 residues before it; the germline J gene fills it in. Extraction of RNA preceded its reverse transcription into cDNA, which served as the sequencing template. Using immunoSEQ multiplex PCR, the repertoire was profiled, and TCRdb retains in-frame clones only, with some absent. Sampling found about 300,000 clones, none seen once. The germline gives CDR1 GKSSPN, CDR2 SITVG. The CDR3 is made up of 15 amino acids. V shed 0 bases and J 4 bases; nucleotides not matched to a gene: 1. Cells pooled from cutaneous lymph nodes were sorted on CD4, CD8alpha, NKG2D, NKG2ACE and other markers. This sample was taken from a study of CD8+ T cells in alopecia areata.

The clonotype comes from a C3H/HeJ mouse with alopecia areata. The MHC haplotype recorded for the strain is H2-k. Sequenced: CD4+ T cells sorted from a lymph node. The rearrangement uses TRBV31 and TRBJ2-2, with 11 bases lining up with TRBD2. This CDR3 is CAWSLLGGLTGQLYF. The sequenced CDR3 bases are TGTGCCTGGAGTCTACTGGGGGGGCTCACCGGG.